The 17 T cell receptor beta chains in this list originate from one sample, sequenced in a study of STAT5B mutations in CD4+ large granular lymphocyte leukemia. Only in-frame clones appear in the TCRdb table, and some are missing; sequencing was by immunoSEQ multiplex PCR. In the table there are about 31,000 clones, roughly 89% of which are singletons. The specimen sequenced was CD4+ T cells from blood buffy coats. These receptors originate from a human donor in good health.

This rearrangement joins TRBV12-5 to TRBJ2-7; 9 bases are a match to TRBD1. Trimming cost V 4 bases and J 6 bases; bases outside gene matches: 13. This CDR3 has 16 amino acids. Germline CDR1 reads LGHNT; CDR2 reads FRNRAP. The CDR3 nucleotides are TGTGCTAGTGGTTCAAAACCGGGACAGGGCTTTTTCGAGCAGTACTTC. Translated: CASGSKPGQGFFEQYF.

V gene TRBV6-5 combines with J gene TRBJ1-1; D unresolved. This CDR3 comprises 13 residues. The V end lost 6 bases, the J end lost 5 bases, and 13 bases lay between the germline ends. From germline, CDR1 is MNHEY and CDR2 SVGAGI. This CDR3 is CASRRTAMTEAFF. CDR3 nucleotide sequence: TGTGCCAGCAGACGGACCGCAATGACTGAAGCTTTCTTT.

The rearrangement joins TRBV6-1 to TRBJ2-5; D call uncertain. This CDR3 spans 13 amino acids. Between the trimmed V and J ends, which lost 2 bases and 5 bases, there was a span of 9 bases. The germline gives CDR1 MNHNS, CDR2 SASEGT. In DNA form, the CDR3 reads TGTGCCAGCAGTGAATCTGGGCGGGAGACCCAGTACTTC. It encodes CASSESGRETQYF.

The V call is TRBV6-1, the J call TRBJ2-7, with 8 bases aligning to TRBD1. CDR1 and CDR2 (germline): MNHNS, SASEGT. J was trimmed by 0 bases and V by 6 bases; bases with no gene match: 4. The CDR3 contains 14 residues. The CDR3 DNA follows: TGTGCCAGCAGCGGCAGGGGGCTCTCCTACGAGCAGTACTTC. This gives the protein CASSGRGLSYEQYF.

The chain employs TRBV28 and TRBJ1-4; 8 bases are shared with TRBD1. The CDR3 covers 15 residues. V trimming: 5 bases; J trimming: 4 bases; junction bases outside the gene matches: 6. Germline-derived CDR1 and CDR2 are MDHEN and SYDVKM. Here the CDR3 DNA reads TGTGCCAGCAGTCCCCAGGGGGCAGTTAATGAAAAACTGTTTTTT. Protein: CASSPQGAVNEKLFF. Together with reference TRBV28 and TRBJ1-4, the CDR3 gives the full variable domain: DVKVTQSSRYLVKRTGEKVFLECVQDMDHENMFWYRQDPGLGLRLIYFSYDVKMKEKGDIPEGYSVSREKKERFSLILESASTNQTSMYLCASSPQGAVNEKLFFGSGTQLSVL.

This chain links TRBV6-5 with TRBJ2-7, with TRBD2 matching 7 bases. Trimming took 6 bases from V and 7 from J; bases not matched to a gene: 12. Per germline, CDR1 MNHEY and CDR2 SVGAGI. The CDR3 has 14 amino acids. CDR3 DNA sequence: TGTGCCAGCAGGAGGAGTCGGGAAGCGGGGGAGCAGTACTTC. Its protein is CASRRSREAGEQYF.

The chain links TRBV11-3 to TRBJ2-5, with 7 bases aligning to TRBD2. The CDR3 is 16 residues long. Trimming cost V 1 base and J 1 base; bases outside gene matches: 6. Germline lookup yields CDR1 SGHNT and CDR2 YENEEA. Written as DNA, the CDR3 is TGTGCCAGCAGCTTAGGGGCTAGCGGTCCCCAAGAGACCCAGTACTTC. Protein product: CASSLGASGPQETQYF.

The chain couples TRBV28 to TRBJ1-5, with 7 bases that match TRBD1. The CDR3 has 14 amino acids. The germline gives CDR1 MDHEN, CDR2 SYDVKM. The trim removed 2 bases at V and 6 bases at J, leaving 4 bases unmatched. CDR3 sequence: CASSLGRGRQPQHF. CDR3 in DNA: TGTGCCAGCAGTTTAGGGAGGGGGCGTCAGCCCCAGCATTTT.

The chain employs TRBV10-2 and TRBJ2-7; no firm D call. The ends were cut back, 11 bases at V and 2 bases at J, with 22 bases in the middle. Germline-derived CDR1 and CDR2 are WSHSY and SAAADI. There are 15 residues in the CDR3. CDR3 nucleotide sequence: TGCGCCGCCCAAGGCCGGGCACAACTAACCTACGAGCAGTACTTC. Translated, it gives CAAQGRAQLTYEQYF.

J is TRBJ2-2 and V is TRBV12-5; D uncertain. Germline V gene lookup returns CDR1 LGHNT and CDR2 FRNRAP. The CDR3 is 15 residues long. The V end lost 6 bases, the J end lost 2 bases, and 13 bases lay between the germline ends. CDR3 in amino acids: CASGVGQLNTGELFF. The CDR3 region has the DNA TGTGCTAGTGGAGTCGGGCAGCTAAACACCGGGGAGCTGTTTTTT.

The CDR3 bases are TGTGCCAGCAGTCAGGGTGTGGTTGTCTACGAGCAGTACTTC. This gives the protein CASSQGVVVYEQYF. This chain connects TRBV28 to TRBJ2-7; possibly TRBD1 for D (5 bases). The length of the CDR3 is 14 residues. CDR1 and CDR2 from the germline V gene are MDHEN and SYDVKM. Trimming shortened V by 5 bases and J by 3 bases, and 14 bases separated the two germline ends. Full variable domain (outside the CDR3, taken from reference TRBV28 and TRBJ2-7): DVKVTQSSRYLVKRTGEKVFLECVQDMDHENMFWYRQDPGLGLRLIYFSYDVKMKEKGDIPEGYSVSREKKERFSLILESASTNQTSMYLCASSQGVVVYEQYFGPGTRLTVT.

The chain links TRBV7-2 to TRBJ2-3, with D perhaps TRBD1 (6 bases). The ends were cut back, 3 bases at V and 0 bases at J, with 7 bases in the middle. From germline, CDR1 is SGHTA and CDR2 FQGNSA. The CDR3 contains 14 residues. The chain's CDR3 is CASSLGHSTDTQYF. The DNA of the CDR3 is TGTGCCAGCAGCTTGGGACATAGCACAGATACGCAGTATTTT.

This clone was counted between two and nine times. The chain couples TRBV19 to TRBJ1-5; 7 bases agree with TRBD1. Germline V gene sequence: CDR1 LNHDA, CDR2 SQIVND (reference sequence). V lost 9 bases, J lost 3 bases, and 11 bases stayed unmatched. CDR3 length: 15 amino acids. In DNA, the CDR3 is TGTGCCAGATCAAAGGAAACAGGGGTCAATCAGCCCCAGCATTTT. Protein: CARSKETGVNQPQHF. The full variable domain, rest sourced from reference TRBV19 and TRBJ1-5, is DGGITQSPKYLFRKEGQNVTLSCEQNLNHDAMYWYRQDPGQGLRLIYYSQIVNDFQKGDIAEGYSVSREKKESFPLTVTSAQKNPTAFYLCARSKETGVNQPQHFGDGTRLSIL.

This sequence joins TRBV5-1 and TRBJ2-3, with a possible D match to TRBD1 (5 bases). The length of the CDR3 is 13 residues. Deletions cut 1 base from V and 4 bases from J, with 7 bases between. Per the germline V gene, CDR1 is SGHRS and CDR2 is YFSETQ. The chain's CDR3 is CASSLLGPDTQYF. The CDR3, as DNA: TGCGCCAGCAGCTTGCTGGGGCCAGATACGCAGTATTTT.

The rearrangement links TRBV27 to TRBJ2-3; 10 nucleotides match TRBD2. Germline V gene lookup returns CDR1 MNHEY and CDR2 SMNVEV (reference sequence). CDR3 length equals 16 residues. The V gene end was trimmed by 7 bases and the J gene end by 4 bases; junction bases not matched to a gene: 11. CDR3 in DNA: TGTGCCAGCAAGGTCCCCGCTAGCGGGAGTGCAGATACGCAGTATTTT. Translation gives CASKVPASGSADTQYF.

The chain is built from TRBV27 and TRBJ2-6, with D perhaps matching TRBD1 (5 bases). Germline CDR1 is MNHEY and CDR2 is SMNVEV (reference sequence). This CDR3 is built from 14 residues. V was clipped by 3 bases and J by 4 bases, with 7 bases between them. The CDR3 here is CASSFRAGANVLTF. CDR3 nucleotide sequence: TGTGCCAGCAGTTTCAGGGCCGGGGCCAACGTCCTGACTTTC.

This CDR3 reads CASSWASPRVFAAFF. The CDR3 DNA is TGTGCCAGCAGTTGGGCATCCCCCCGAGTTTTCGCCGCTTTCTTT. This rearrangement joins TRBV28 to TRBJ1-1, with no clear D. The CDR3 extends over 15 amino acids. V was cut by 4 bases and J by 11 bases, with 23 bases left in between. Germline values: CDR1 MDHEN, CDR2 SYDVKM.